This record concerns one T cell receptor beta chain sequence. The entry originates in a study of OX40 agonist ivuxolimab in advanced cancers. On cycle 4 day 1 and cycle 7 day 1, as well as at baseline, blood was sampled. The CDR3 contains 12 residues. The germline V gene encodes CDR1 ENHRY and CDR2 SYGVKD. Losses at the gene ends were 8 bases for V and 6 bases for J; bases not matched to a gene: 5. Clones were sequenced by immunoSEQ multiplex PCR, and TCRdb holds only the in-frame ones, with some missing. Among over 10,000 clones listed, about 79% were seen once. The TCR originated in an adult with an advanced solid tumor such as melanoma, head and neck, liver or kidney cancer. V usage is TRBV10-3 and J usage is TRBJ2-7; 9 bases align to TRBD1. Sample: CD4+ or CD8+ T cells sorted from blood, taken in a trial of the OX40 agonist ivuxolimab. The CDR3 is CAIQEGQGEQYF. Here the CDR3 DNA reads TGTGCCATCCAGGAGGGACAGGGCGAGCAGTACTTC.